These 25 T cell receptor beta chains were all obtained from the same sample, sequenced in a study of blood T cell repertoires in COVID-19. Data came from immunoSEQ multiplex PCR; TCRdb stores just in-frame clones and leaves some out. Here the sample spans roughly 250,000 clones, approximately 85% being singletons. The source material was peripheral blood. The receptors were gathered from a human donor with COVID-19, enrolled during active disease. The donor label of this sample is uncertain.

J is TRBJ1-4 and V is TRBV28, with 8 nucleotides matching TRBD1. Germline V gives CDR1 MDHEN, CDR2 SYDVKM. This CDR3 contains 14 residues. Losses at the gene ends were 6 bases for V and 6 bases for J; bases not matched to a gene: 6. Here the CDR3 reads CASRTGASDEKLFF. Here the CDR3 DNA reads TGTGCCAGCAGGACAGGGGCCTCAGATGAAAAACTGTTTTTT.

This chain joins TRBV30 and TRBJ1-5, with D uncertain. The CDR3 extends over 14 amino acids. Germline assignment: CDR1 GTSNPN and CDR2 SVGIG (reference sequence). The V end was cut by 1 base, the J end by 4 bases, with 11 bases between. CDR3 in amino acids: CAWSGGTANQPQHF. The CDR3 DNA is TGTGCCTGGAGTGGTGGTACAGCTAATCAGCCCCAGCATTTT. The entire variable domain, with the rest obtained from reference TRBV30 and TRBJ1-5, is as follows: SQTIHQWPATLVQPVGSPLSLECTVEGTSNPNLYWYRQAAGRGLQLLFYSVGIGQISSEVPQNLSASRPQDRQFILSSKKLLLSDSGFYLCAWSGGTANQPQHFGDGTRLSIL.

J is TRBJ2-5 and V is TRBV5-1; 14 nucleotides line up with TRBD2. The J segment lost 3 bases and the V segment lost 4 bases, leaving 11 bases of the junction unmatched. The CDR3 has 18 residues. The germline V gene encodes CDR1 SGHRS and CDR2 YFSETQ. DNA for the CDR3: TGCGCCAGCAGCCTGACTAGCGGGAGGGCTGGGGGTAAAGAGACCCAGTACTTC. Residues: CASSLTSGRAGGKETQYF.

The rearrangement uses TRBV6-4 and TRBJ2-1, with 10 bases identical to TRBD2. Losses at the gene ends were 3 bases for V and 8 bases for J; bases not matched to a gene: 7. The CDR3 is 15 residues long. CDR1 MRHNA and CDR2 SNTAGT come from the germline V gene. The CDR3 DNA follows: TGTGCCAGCAGTGAAGGCGCTAGCGGGAGTTATGAGCAGTTCTTC. Translated: CASSEGASGSYEQFF.

V is TRBV5-4 and J is TRBJ1-2, with D possibly TRBD1 on 6 matching bases. The CDR3 runs 14 residues. Trimming took off 4 bases at V and 0 bases at J, with 10 bases between the two ends. CDR1 is SGHNT and CDR2 is YYREEE in the germline V gene (reference sequence). CDR3 nucleotide sequence: TGTGCCAGCAGCCAGGACAGAGCTAACTATGGCTACACCTTC. Amino acids: CASSQDRANYGYTF. Supplemented by reference TRBV5-4 and TRBJ1-2, the full variable domain reads ETGVTQSPTHLIKTRGQQVTLRCSSQSGHNTVSWYQQALGQGPQFIFQYYREEENGRGNFPPRFSGLQFPNYSSELNVNALELDDSALYLCASSQDRANYGYTFGSGTRLTVV.

This rearrangement joins TRBV5-6 to TRBJ1-1, with D maybe TRBD1 (6 bases). The CDR3 spans 15 residues. Trimming stripped 4 bases from V and 7 bases from J, with 20 bases between. From germline, CDR1 is SGHDT and CDR2 YYEEEE. The CDR3 DNA reads as TGTGCCAGCAGCCCCTCGCCCGTCGGGACAAGTGAAGCTTTCTTT. As protein: CASSPSPVGTSEAFF.

The rearrangement uses TRBV5-1 and TRBJ2-3; unclear D gene. The CDR3 spans 15 residues. Looked up from germline, CDR1 is SGHRS and CDR2 is YFSETQ. The ends were cut back, 0 bases at V and 0 bases at J, with 8 bases in the middle. The CDR3 spells CASSLEARSTDTQYF. In DNA, the CDR3 is TGCGCCAGCAGCTTGGAGGCGCGGAGCACAGATACGCAGTATTTT.

The J gene is TRBJ2-3, the V gene TRBV24-1; 10 positions agree with TRBD2. This CDR3 comprises 15 residues. Unmatched junction bases numbered 6, after V lost 4 bases and J lost 6 bases. Germline V gene data show CDR1 as KGHDR and CDR2 as SFDVKD. The CDR3: CATSDPSGSGDTQYF. DNA of the CDR3: TGTGCCACCAGTGACCCTAGCGGGAGCGGGGATACGCAGTATTTT.

The chain couples TRBV18 to TRBJ2-1, with 9 bases aligning to TRBD2. Germline-derived CDR1 and CDR2 are KGHSH and LQKENI. The V segment lost 4 bases and the J segment 3 bases; nucleotides outside the gene matches: 13. This CDR3 region has 18 residues. CDR3 coding DNA: TGTGCCAGCTCACTGTTCCTAGCGGGACCTTTCTACTACAATGAGCAGTTCTTC. As protein: CASSLFLAGPFYYNEQFF.

This clone was counted between two and nine times. The rearrangement links TRBV19 to TRBJ2-5; 8 nucleotides match TRBD1. This CDR3 contains 13 residues. V dropped 4 bases and J dropped 4; count of bases not matched to a gene: 2. CDR1 and CDR2 (germline): LNHDA, SQIVND (reference sequence). CDR3 residues: CASSTQGAETQYF. For the CDR3, the DNA is TGTGCCAGTAGTACTCAGGGGGCAGAGACCCAGTACTTC.

This clone was detected once. The V call is TRBV27, the J call TRBJ2-5; 10 bases align to TRBD1. The CDR3 totals 14 residues. From germline, CDR1 is MNHEY and CDR2 SMNVEV (reference sequence). V shed 6 bases and J 5 bases; nucleotides not matched to a gene: 6. CDR3: CASSPGQGMETQYF. The CDR3 nucleotides read TGTGCCAGCAGCCCGGGACAGGGGATGGAGACCCAGTACTTC.

J is TRBJ2-6 and V is TRBV25-1; TRBD2 agrees at 10 bases. Germline lookup yields CDR1 MGHDK and CDR2 SYGVNS. The CDR3 runs to 15 residues. Trimming removed 7 bases from V and 4 bases from J; junction bases left unmatched: 4. CDR3 loop: CASTSGSSGANVLTF. DNA for the CDR3: TGTGCCAGCACTAGCGGGAGTTCCGGGGCCAACGTCCTGACTTTC.

The chain links TRBV19 to TRBJ2-2; 10 bases are a match to TRBD1. Trimming at V came to 4 bases and at J to 6 bases, leaving 8 bases not matched to a gene. This CDR3 region has 16 residues. In germline, CDR1 is LNHDA, CDR2 SQIVND (reference sequence). For the CDR3, the DNA is TGTGCCAGTAGTAGGGGGACAGGGGCAAGTCCCGGGGAGCTGTTTTTT. The encoded protein is CASSRGTGASPGELFF.

The rearrangement links TRBV6-5 to TRBJ1-5; 7 bases are a match to TRBD1. Trimming took 6 bases from V and 0 from J; bases not matched to a gene: 5. The CDR3 covers 15 residues. Germline lookup yields CDR1 MNHEY and CDR2 SVGAGI. This CDR3 is CASRGQRYSNQPQHF. CDR3 sequence (DNA): TGTGCCAGCAGGGGACAGCGTTATAGCAATCAGCCCCAGCATTTT.

This rearrangement joins TRBV29-1 to TRBJ1-2; D is uncertain. The germline V and J ends were trimmed by 4 bases and 6 bases, with 6 bases remaining between them. The germline V gene encodes CDR1 SQVTM and CDR2 ANQGSEA. The CDR3 spans 10 residues. CDR3: CSVGGDGYTF. CDR3 DNA: TGCAGCGTTGGCGGGGATGGCTACACCTTC.

J is TRBJ1-2 and V is TRBV9; perhaps TRBD1 as D (6 bases). The CDR3 runs 15 residues. Trimming pared 0 bases from V and 3 bases from J, leaving 12 bases between. The germline V gene encodes CDR1 SGDLS and CDR2 YYNGEE. CDR3 in DNA: TGTGCCAGCAGCGTAGCAGGGGAGATTTACTATGGCTACACCTTC. Protein product: CASSVAGEIYYGYTF.

The V and J genes are TRBV6-2 or TRBV6-3 and TRBJ2-5, with a weak D call TRBD1 (6 bases). The V end was cut by 0 bases, the J end by 1 base, with 12 bases between. CDR3 length: 16 residues. CDR1 MNHEY and CDR2 SVGEGT come from the germline V gene. CDR3 DNA: TGTGCCAGCAGTTACTCATTGGGGGCCCTCCAAGAGACCCAGTACTTC. Translating gives CASSYSLGALQETQYF.

V usage is TRBV7-2 and J usage is TRBJ2-4; 9 bases fit TRBD2. CDR1 is SGHTA, CDR2 FQGNSA, per germline. The V segment lost 2 bases and the J segment 0 bases; nucleotides outside the gene matches: 2. This CDR3 comprises 16 residues. CDR3 nucleotide sequence: TGTGCCAGCAGCTTACAAGCGGGGGGAGCCAAAAACATTCAGTACTTC. Residues: CASSLQAGGAKNIQYF.

V and J are TRBV7-8 and TRBJ2-2, with 7 bases matching TRBD1. Germline V gene sequence: CDR1 SGHVS, CDR2 FQNEAQ. With 7 bases clipped from V and 6 bases from J, the junction kept 14 bases outside the gene matches. The length of the CDR3 is 16 residues. CDR3 bases: TGTGCCAGCACCAAAACAGGGGCCTTCGCCGCCGGGGAGCTGTTTTTT. Protein sequence: CASTKTGAFAAGELFF.

This chain links TRBV7-2 with TRBJ1-1, with a possible D match to TRBD1 (6 bases). The CDR3 covers 14 residues. Trimming cost V 5 bases and J 3 bases, with 13 bases left between them. CDR1 is SGHTA, CDR2 FQGNSA, per germline. For the CDR3, the DNA is TGTGCCAGCAGCCAGATGACAGGAGACACTGAAGCTTTCTTT. Translating it yields CASSQMTGDTEAFF.

This clone was recorded once. The chain uses TRBV28 and TRBJ1-2; D remains ambiguous. The V gene's germline CDR1 is MDHEN and CDR2 SYDVKM. V was cut by 6 bases and J by 0 bases, with 17 bases left in between. The CDR3 consists of 16 residues. The CDR3 sequence: CASSSLMEAANYGYTF. CDR3 DNA: TGTGCCAGCAGCTCCCTAATGGAGGCGGCTAACTATGGCTACACCTTC.

The chain combines TRBV10-3 with TRBJ1-6; D is possibly TRBD1 (6 bases). V lost 3 bases and J lost 9, with 18 bases in between. The germline gives CDR1 ENHRY, CDR2 SYGVKD. The CDR3 is made up of 16 amino acids. The CDR3: CAISDPARTVSSPLHF. The DNA of the CDR3 is TGTGCCATCAGTGACCCCGCCCGGACAGTCAGTTCACCCCTCCACTTT.

J is TRBJ2-5 and V is TRBV5-1; 7 bases align to TRBD2. CDR1 SGHRS and CDR2 YFSETQ come from the germline V gene. This CDR3 spans 17 amino acids. After removal of 0 bases from V and 5 bases from J, the junction contained 13 bases not matched to a gene. The DNA for the CDR3 is TGCGCCAGCAGCTTGGGCGGGGGAAGGGGCCTCTTGGAGACCCAGTACTTC. This encodes CASSLGGGRGLLETQYF.

This clone appeared a single time. In the same sample, other DNA sequences code for this CDR3. The CDR3: CASSPLQGHEQYF. CDR3 nucleotide sequence: TGTGCCAGCAGCCCTTTACAGGGCCACGAGCAGTACTTC. This chain links TRBV12-3 or TRBV12-4 with TRBJ2-7, with D possibly matching TRBD1 (6 bases). The CDR3 contains 13 residues. Trimming cost V 6 bases and J 5 bases, with 14 bases left between them.

J is TRBJ1-6 and V is TRBV7-2; D ambiguous. V lost 1 base to trimming and J lost 10 bases, with 14 bases between them. Germline V gene sequence: CDR1 SGHTA, CDR2 FQGNSA. The CDR3 has 15 amino acids. The CDR3 DNA sequence: TGTGCCAGCAGCTTAGGACCGATCAACGGGTCACCCCTCCACTTT. This gives the protein CASSLGPINGSPLHF.